The TCR beta chain described here comes from a study of control samples from healthy donors and cancer patients. Germline-derived CDR1 and CDR2 are MNHEY and SVGAGI. This CDR3 contains 15 residues. With 2 bases removed from V and 5 bases from J, the gap between germline ends came to 12 bases. Only in-frame clones appear in the TCRdb table, and some are missing; sequencing was by immunoSEQ multiplex PCR. The sample includes around 33,000 clones, roughly nine tenths of them seen just once. The specimen was PBMCs. The genes are TRBV6-5 and TRBJ2-2; D remains unclear. The receptor was derived from a woman aged 35 to 49 with lung cancer. CDR3 coding DNA: TGTGCCAGCAGTTACGGAAGGGCCTATACCGGGGAGCTGTTTTTT. Translation: CASSYGRAYTGELFF.